The table lists the clone carrying this T cell receptor (beta chain) with a few counts. The antigen is unknown. TCRdb re-called the 5' RACE reads with MiXCR, one entry per CDR3 protein. The sample includes about 260,000 distinct CDR3 sequences, approximately 12% of them seen just once. This sample was included in a study of T cells after yellow fever vaccination. Germline CDR1 reads SQVTM; CDR2 reads ANQGSEA. V lost 4 bases and J lost 6, with 16 bases in between. This CDR3 region has 13 residues. Study observations and caveats: A minor fraction of clonotypes spanned both CD4 and CD8 compartments. Though weaker, the secondary response peaked faster, on day 5 versus 15.

This clonotype was sampled from a man younger than 40 who received the YFV17D yellow fever vaccine. This sequence joins TRBV29-1 and TRBJ2-7, with a weak D call TRBD2 (6 bases). The sequenced sample was CD4+ T cells sorted from PBMCs, obtained 45 days after the yellow fever booster vaccination. In DNA form, the CDR3 reads TGCAGCGTTGCGGGCCTCCTTAGCGGCGAGCAGTACTTC. Translated, it gives CSVAGLLSGEQYF.